Only a few counts were recorded for the clone carrying this T cell receptor (beta chain). No antigen is known for it. The data originate from a study of T cells in Graves' hyperthyroidism and ophthalmopathy. CDR3 size: 14 residues. The junction had 3 bases not matched to a gene; V was cut back by 4 bases and J by 4 bases. Per the germline V gene, CDR1 is SEHNR and CDR2 is FQNEAQ (reference sequence). Researchers took RNA transcripts and amplified the TCR beta CDR3 regions from them. The TCR CDR3 was amplified in a first-round RT-PCR using the HTBI primer set. TCRdb re-called the multiplex PCR reads with MiXCR, one entry per CDR3 protein. Among around 600,000 distinct CDR3 sequences, 40% to 55% were seen once, and the ten largest hold approximately 7.2%. Study results and caveats: Ophthalmopathy was separated from stable hyperthyroidism by a 13 V-J model. The model made its ophthalmopathy prediction, and onset followed a median roughly six months later.

Sequencing input: peripheral blood or thyroid tissue (not recorded which). The TCR was taken from an adult man with Graves' disease, either hyperthyroidism or ophthalmopathy (not recorded which). This sequence joins TRBV7-9 and TRBJ2-2, with TRBD2 matching 7 bases. CDR3 in DNA: TGTGCCAGCAGCTACCGGGGGGTCACCGGGGAGCTGTTTTTT. Translated, it gives CASSYRGVTGELFF.